The 11 T cell receptor beta chains given below trace back to one sample, sequenced in a study of blood T cells in healthy people across ages. It was with a sample-barcoded 5' primer and a J-beta primer mix that a second PCR of roughly 7 to 12 cycles was run. One entry per CDR3 protein results from TCRdb running MiXCR on the 5' RACE reads. The profile shows approximately 350,000 distinct CDR3 sequences, roughly half of them singletons. Source material: blood. Receptor source: a man aged 55 to 69 in good health.

J is TRBJ2-4 and V is TRBV9; tentatively, D is TRBD1 (6 bases). The CDR3 is 16 amino acids. Trimming pared 3 bases from V and 0 bases from J, leaving 13 bases between. Germline V gene sequence: CDR1 SGDLS, CDR2 YYNGEE. CDR3 DNA sequence: TGTGCCAGCAGCGCCCCGCAGGGGCTAGCCAAAAACATTCAGTACTTC. Residues: CASSAPQGLAKNIQYF.

V is TRBV6-1 and J is TRBJ1-5; a possible D gene is TRBD1 (6 bases). This CDR3 has 15 amino acids. V shed 0 bases and J shed 3 bases, with 9 bases lying between them. Germline CDR1 is MNHNS and CDR2 is SASEGT. This chain's CDR3 is CASSEAGGINQPQHF. The DNA of the CDR3 is TGTGCCAGCAGTGAAGCAGGGGGTATCAATCAGCCCCAGCATTTT.

The chain combines TRBV15 with TRBJ2-4, with D hard to call. TRBJ2-7 matches the DNA end more closely, so the J call is doubtful. Per the germline V gene, CDR1 is LNHNV and CDR2 is YYDKDF (reference sequence). This CDR3 has 15 residues. CDR3 residues: CATSRDRADTYEQYF. Here the CDR3 DNA reads TGTGCCACCAGCAGAGATCGAGCAGATACCTACGAGCAGTACTTC.

The chain combines TRBV4-2 with TRBJ2-1, with 7 bases lining up with TRBD1. After removal of 0 bases from V and 7 bases from J, the junction contained 9 bases not matched to a gene. CDR1 and CDR2 (germline): LGHNA, YNFKEQ. The CDR3 totals 16 residues. The chain's CDR3 is CASSQDLTGVRNEQFF. Written as DNA, the CDR3 is TGTGCCAGCAGCCAAGATCTCACAGGGGTAAGAAATGAGCAGTTCTTC.

The rearrangement uses TRBV6-6 and TRBJ1-4; the D is unclear. This CDR3 contains 15 residues. Germline CDR1 and CDR2: MNHNY and SVGAGI (reference sequence). V was trimmed by 5 bases and J by 2 bases, leaving 12 bases between them. CDR3 sequence (DNA): TGTGCCAGCAGTCCCACCGGCGACACTAATGAAAAACTGTTTTTT. It translates to CASSPTGDTNEKLFF.

This clonotype was detected a few times. This chain uses TRBV5-1 with TRBJ2-5, with D perhaps TRBD1 (5 bases). Per germline, CDR1 SGHRS and CDR2 YFSETQ. CDR3 length equals 13 residues. V lost 4 bases to trimming and J lost 2 bases, with 9 bases between them. CDR3 DNA sequence: TGCGCCAGCAGCGCGGACACTCAAGAGACCCAGTACTTC. This gives the protein CASSADTQETQYF.

The table lists this clonotype with a few counts. The rearrangement uses TRBV20-1 and TRBJ2-1; no clear D. V lost 7 bases and J 5 bases, leaving 12 bases between the germline ends. The CDR3 extends over 12 amino acids. Looked up from germline, CDR1 is DFQATT and CDR2 is SNEGSKA (reference sequence). CDR3: CSVWKPNNEQFF. CDR3 DNA sequence: TGCAGTGTATGGAAGCCTAACAATGAGCAGTTCTTC.

V gene TRBV20-1 combines with J gene TRBJ2-3, with TRBD2 as a possible D gene (5 bases). CDR3 size: 13 residues. Trimming stripped 2 bases from V and 4 bases from J, with 10 bases between. Germline V gene data show CDR1 as DFQATT and CDR2 as SNEGSKA (reference sequence). The CDR3 DNA sequence: TGCAGTGCTAGAACGCTAGCCTCAGATACGCAGTATTTT. Amino acid sequence: CSARTLASDTQYF.

V is TRBV5-1 and J is TRBJ2-1; 13 nucleotides line up with TRBD2. The germline V gene has CDR1 SGHRS and CDR2 YFSETQ. The V gene end was trimmed by 2 bases and the J gene end by 3 bases; junction bases not matched to a gene: 8. The CDR3 is 18 amino acids. The CDR3 DNA is TGCGCCAGCAGCTTTGATAGCAGGACTAGCGGGAGCTACAATGAGCAGTTCTTC. Translated: CASSFDSRTSGSYNEQFF.

This clonotype was seen a handful of times. The J gene is TRBJ2-1, the V gene TRBV12-3 or TRBV12-4; 9 bases are shared with TRBD2. The junction had 8 bases not matched to a gene; V was cut back by 5 bases and J by 6 bases. This CDR3 spans 15 amino acids. The CDR3 nucleotides are TGTGCCAGCAGTCCCTCTGCGGGAGGGCCCAATGAGCAGTTCTTC. Translation: CASSPSAGGPNEQFF.

The genes are TRBV7-2 and TRBJ1-2; the match to TRBD1 covers 8 bases. Trimming at V came to 6 bases and at J to 5 bases, leaving 5 bases not matched to a gene. CDR1 SGHTA and CDR2 FQGNSA come from the germline V gene. The CDR3 spans 13 residues. In DNA, the CDR3 is TGTGCCAGCAGGGGACAGGAACATTATGGCTACACCTTC. Amino acids: CASRGQEHYGYTF.